This TCR beta chain came from a study of T cells in Graves' hyperthyroidism and ophthalmopathy. The study's findings and limits: Ophthalmopathy stood apart from stable hyperthyroidism in a 13 V-J model. Model predictions of ophthalmopathy came a median around 6.5 months before onset.

This clonotype turned up a few times. Its antigen remains unknown. This CDR3 region has 13 residues. J lost 6 bases, V lost 5 bases, and 5 bases had no gene match. Germline-derived CDR1 and CDR2 are MNHEY and SVGEGT. Exclusion of a patient resulted from uncontrolled infection, other autoimmune disease, pregnancy or lactation. Clinical symptoms, serum thyroxine, TRAb, thyroid ultrasound and orbital computed tomography established diagnosis. TCR beta CDR3 regions were amplified from RNA. The HTBI set primed first-round TCR CDR3 RT-PCR. TCRdb redid the calling of the multiplex PCR reads with MiXCR, one entry per CDR3 protein. Among 490,000 or so distinct CDR3 sequences listed, about 15% were seen once.

This chain connects TRBV6-2 or TRBV6-3 to TRBJ1-2, with TRBD1 identical over 8 bases. Sequencing was carried out using blood. The source is a woman in her 30s with Graves' ophthalmopathy. The DNA of the CDR3 is TGTGCCAGCAGTCTGGACAGGGACGATGGCTACACCTTC. Its translation: CASSLDRDDGYTF.